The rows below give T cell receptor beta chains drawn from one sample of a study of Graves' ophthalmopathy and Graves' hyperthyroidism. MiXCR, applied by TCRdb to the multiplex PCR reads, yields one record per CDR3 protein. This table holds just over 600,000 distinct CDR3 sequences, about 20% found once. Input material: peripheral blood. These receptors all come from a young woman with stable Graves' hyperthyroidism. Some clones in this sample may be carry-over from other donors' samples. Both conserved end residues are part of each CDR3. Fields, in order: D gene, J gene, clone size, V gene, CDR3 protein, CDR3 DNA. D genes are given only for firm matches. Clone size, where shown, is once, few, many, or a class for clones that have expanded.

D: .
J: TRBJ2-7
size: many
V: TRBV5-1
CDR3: CASSLNDRSSYEQYF
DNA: TGCGCCAGCAGCCTTAACGACCGGAGCTCCTACGAGCAGTACTTC

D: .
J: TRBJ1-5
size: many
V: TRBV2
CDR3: CAIGDRRIQPQHF
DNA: TGTGCCATCGGCGACAGGAGAATTCAGCCCCAGCATTTT

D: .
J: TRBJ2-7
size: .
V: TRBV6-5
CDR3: CASSYVTGGEQYF
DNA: TGTGCCAGCAGTTACGTGACAGGCGGCGAGCAGTACTTC

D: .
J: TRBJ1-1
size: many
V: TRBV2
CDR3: CASRTEGEIPMNTEAFF
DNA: TGTGCCAGCAGAACCGAGGGAGAGATACCAATGAACACTGAAGCTTTCTTT

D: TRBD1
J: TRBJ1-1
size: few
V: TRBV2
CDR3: CASTEGAMNTEAFF
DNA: TGTGCCAGCACCGAGGGGGCTATGAACACTGAAGCTTTCTTT

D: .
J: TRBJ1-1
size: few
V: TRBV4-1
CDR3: CASSHPAKNTEAFF
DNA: TGCGCCAGCAGCCACCCCGCGAAGAACACTGAAGCTTTCTTT

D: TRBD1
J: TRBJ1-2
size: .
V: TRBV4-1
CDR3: CASSQVRRDSHGYTF
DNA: TGCGCCAGCAGCCAAGTACGCCGGGACAGTCATGGCTACACCTTC

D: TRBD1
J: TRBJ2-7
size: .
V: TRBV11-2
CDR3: CASSSTTGAGYEQYF
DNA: TGTGCCAGCAGCTCAACAACAGGGGCTGGCTACGAGCAGTACTTC

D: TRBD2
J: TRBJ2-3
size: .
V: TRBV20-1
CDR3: CSANTGLPASTDTQYF
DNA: TGCAGTGCTAACACGGGACTACCCGCTAGCACAGATACGCAGTATTTT

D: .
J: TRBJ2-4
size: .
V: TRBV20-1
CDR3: CSASRPPDRAQYF
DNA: TGCAGTGCTAGCAGACCGCCGGACCGGGCCCAGTACTTC

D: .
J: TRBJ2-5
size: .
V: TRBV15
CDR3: CATSRDRVSETQYF
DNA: TGTGCCACCAGCAGAGATAGGGTTTCAGAGACCCAGTACTTC

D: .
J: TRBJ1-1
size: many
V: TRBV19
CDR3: CASSVPTHQEAFF
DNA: TGTGCCAGTAGCGTTCCGACCCACCAGGAAGCTTTCTTT

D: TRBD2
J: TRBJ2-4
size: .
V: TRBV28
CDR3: CASSGAYGGRYF
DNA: TGTGCCAGCAGTGGCGCTTATGGCGGGAGATACTTC

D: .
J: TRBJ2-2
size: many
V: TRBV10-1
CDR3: CASSDRPGELFF
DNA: TGCGCCAGCAGTGACAGGCCCGGGGAGCTGTTTTTT

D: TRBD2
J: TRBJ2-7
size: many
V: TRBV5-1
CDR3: CASSLDFSRGGTYEQYF
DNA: TGCGCCAGCAGCTTGGACTTCTCGCGGGGGGGCACATACGAGCAGTACTTC

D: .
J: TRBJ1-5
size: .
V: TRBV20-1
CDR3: CSAYREPPQHF
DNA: TGCAGTGCATACAGGGAACCGCCCCAGCATTTT

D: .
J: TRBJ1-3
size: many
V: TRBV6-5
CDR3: CASSLEIGSSGNTIYF
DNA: TGTGCCAGCAGTTTGGAAATCGGGTCTTCTGGAAACACCATATATTTT

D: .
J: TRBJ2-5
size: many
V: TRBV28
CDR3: CASSLQPAGGEETQYF
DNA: TGTGCCAGCAGTTTACAGCCGGCCGGGGGTGAAGAGACCCAGTACTTC

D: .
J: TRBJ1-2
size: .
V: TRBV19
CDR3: CASSTPGGLDYGYTF
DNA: TGTGCCAGTAGTACCCCCGGAGGGTTGGACTATGGCTACACCTTC

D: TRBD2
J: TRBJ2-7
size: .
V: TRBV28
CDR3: CASNEGLAVSYEQYF
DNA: TGTGCCAGCAACGAGGGGCTAGCGGTTTCCTACGAGCAGTACTTC

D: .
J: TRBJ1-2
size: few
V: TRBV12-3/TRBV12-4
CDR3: CASNARGGYGYTF
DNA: TGTGCCAGCAACGCGAGGGGGGGCTATGGCTACACCTTC

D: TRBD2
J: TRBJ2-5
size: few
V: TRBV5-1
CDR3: CASRTGTSEQETQYF
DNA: TGCGCCAGCAGGACCGGGACTAGCGAACAAGAGACCCAGTACTTC

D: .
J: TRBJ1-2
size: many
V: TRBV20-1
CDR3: CSAREAYGYTF
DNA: TGCAGTGCTAGAGAGGCTTATGGCTACACCTTC

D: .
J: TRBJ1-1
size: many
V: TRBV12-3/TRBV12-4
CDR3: CASSLGPAGLNTEAFF
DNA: TGTGCCAGCAGTTTAGGTCCCGCAGGGTTGAACACTGAAGCTTTCTTT

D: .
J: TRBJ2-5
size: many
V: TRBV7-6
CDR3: CASSLGYRTSYQETQYF
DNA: TGTGCCAGCAGCTTAGGATACCGTACTTCGTACCAAGAGACCCAGTACTTC

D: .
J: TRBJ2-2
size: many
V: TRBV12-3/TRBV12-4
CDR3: CASSLSLGWNTGELFF
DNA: TGTGCCAGCAGTTTAAGCTTAGGGTGGAACACCGGGGAGCTGTTTTTT

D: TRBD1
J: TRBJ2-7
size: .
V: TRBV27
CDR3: CASSPGTGGFFEQYF
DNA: TGTGCCAGCAGTCCCGGGACAGGTGGGTTCTTCGAGCAGTACTTC

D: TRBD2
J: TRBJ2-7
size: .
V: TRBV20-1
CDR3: CSAIYSGEAKGYEQYF
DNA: TGCAGTGCTATCTATAGCGGGGAAGCAAAGGGGTACGAGCAGTACTTC

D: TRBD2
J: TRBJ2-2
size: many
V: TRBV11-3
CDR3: CASSLSGVNTGELFF
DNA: TGTGCCAGCAGCCTTAGCGGGGTTAACACCGGGGAGCTGTTTTTT

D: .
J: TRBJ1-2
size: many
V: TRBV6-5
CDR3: CASSTGFGDGYTF
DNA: TGTGCCAGCAGTACAGGGTTTGGGGATGGCTACACCTTC

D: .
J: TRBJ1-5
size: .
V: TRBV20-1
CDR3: CSAIRQQRYSNQPQHF
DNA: TGCAGTGCGATTAGACAGCAAAGGTACAGCAATCAGCCCCAGCATTTT

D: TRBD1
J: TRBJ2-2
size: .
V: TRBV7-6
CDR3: CASSLTGQVNTGELFF
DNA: TGTGCCAGCAGCCTGACGGGACAGGTGAACACCGGGGAGCTGTTTTTT

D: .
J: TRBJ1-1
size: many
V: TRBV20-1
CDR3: CSTRRGENTEAFF
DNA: TGCAGTACACGACGAGGGGAAAACACTGAAGCTTTCTTT

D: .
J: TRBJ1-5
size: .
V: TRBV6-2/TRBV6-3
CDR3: CASSPKQGFDQPQHF
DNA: TGTGCCAGCAGTCCGAAACAGGGTTTCGATCAGCCCCAGCATTTT